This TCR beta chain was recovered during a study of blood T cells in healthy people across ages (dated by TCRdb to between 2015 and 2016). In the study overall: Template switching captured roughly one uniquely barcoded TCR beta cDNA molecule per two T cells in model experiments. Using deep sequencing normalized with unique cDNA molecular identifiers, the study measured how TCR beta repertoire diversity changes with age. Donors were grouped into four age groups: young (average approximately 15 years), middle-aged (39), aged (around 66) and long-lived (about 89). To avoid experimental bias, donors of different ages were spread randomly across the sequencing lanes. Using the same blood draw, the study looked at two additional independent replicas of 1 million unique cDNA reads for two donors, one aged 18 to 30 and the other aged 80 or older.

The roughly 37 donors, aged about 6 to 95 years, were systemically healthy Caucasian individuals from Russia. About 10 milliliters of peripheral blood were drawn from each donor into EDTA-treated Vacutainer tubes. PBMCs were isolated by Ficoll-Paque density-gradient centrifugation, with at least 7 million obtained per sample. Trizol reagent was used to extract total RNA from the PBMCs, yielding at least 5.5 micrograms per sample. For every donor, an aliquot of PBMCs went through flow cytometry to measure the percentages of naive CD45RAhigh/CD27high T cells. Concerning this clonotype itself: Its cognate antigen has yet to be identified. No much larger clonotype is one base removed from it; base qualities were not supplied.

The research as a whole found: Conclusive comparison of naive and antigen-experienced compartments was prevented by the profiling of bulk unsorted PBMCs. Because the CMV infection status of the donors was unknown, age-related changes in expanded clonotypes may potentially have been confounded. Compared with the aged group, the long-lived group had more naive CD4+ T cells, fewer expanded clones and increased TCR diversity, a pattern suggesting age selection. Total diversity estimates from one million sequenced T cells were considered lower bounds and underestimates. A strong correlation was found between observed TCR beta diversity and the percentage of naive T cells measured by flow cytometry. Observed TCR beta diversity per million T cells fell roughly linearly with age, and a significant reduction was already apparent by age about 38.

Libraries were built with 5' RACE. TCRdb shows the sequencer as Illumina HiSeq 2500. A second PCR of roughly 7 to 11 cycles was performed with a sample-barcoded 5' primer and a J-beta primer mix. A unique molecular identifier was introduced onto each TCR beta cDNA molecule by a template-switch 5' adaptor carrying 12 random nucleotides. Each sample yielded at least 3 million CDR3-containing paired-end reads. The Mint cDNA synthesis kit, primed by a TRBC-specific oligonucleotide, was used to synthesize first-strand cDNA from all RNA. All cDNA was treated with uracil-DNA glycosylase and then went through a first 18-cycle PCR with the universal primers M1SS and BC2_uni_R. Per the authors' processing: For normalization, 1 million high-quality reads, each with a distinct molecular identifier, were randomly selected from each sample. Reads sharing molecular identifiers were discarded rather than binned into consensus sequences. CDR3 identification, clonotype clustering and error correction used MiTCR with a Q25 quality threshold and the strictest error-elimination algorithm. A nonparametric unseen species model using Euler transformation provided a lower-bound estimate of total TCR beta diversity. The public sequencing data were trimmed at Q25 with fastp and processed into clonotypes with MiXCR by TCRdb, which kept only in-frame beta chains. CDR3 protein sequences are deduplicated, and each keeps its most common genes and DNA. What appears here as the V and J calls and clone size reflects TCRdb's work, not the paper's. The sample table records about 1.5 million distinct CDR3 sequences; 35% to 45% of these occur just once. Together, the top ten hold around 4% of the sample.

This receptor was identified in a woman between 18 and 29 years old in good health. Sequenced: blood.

The nucleotide sequence is TGTGCCAGCAGTGACAGGGGGCCCTACAATGAGCAGTACTTC. It encodes CASSDRGPYNEQYF. Here the chain combines TRBV12-3 or TRBV12-4 and TRBJ2-7; TRBD1 fits 10 bases in the junction. Taken from cysteine to phenylalanine, the CDR3 has 14 residues. Only CDR3 DNA is held: 42 bases, read in frame from base 1. Trimming takes 5 bases off V and 7 bases off J; junction bases not matched to a gene: 8.